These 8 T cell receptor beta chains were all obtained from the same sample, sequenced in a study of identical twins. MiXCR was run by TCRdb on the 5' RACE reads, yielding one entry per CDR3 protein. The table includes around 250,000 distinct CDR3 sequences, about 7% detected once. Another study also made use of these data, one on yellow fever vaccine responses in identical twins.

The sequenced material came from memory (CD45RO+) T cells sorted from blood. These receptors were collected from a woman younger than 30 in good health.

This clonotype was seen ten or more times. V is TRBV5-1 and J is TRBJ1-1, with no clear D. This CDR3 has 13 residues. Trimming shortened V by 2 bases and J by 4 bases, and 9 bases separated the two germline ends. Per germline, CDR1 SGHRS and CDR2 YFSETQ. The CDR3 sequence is CASSFQRGTEAFF. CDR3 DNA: TGCGCCAGCAGCTTTCAGCGGGGCACTGAAGCTTTCTTT.

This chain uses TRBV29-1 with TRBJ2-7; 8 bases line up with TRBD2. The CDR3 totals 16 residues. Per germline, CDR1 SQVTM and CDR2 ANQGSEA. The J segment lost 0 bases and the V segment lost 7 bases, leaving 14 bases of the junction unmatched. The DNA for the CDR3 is TGCAGCGCCGGGGGGGCAATAGCGGGCCTCTCCTACGAGCAGTACTTC. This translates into CSAGGAIAGLSYEQYF.

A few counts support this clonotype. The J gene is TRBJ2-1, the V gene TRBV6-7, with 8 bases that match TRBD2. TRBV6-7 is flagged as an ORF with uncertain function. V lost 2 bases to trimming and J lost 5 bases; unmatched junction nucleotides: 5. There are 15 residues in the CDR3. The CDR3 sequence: CASSYDGTRDNEQFF. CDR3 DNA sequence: TGTGCCAGCAGTTACGATGGGACTAGAGACAATGAGCAGTTCTTC.

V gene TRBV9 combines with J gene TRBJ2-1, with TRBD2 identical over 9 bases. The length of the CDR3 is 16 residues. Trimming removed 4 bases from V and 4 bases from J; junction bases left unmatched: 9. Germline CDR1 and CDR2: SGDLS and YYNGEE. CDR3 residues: CASSTRLAGTYNEQFF. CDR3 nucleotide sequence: TGTGCCAGCAGCACCCGCCTAGCGGGAACTTACAATGAGCAGTTCTTC.

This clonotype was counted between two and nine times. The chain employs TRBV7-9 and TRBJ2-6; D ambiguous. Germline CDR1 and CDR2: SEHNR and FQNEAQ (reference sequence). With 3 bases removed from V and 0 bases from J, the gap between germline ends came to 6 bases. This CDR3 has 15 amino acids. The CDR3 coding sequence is TGTGCCAGCAGCTTCCCTGACTCTGGGGCCAACGTCCTGACTTTC. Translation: CASSFPDSGANVLTF. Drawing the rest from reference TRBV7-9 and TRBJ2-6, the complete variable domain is DTGVSQNPRHKITKRGQNVTFRCDPISEHNRLYWYRQTLGQGPEFLTYFQNEAQLEKSRLLSDRFSAERPKGSFSTLEIQRTEQGDSAMYLCASSFPDSGANVLTFGAGSRLTVL.

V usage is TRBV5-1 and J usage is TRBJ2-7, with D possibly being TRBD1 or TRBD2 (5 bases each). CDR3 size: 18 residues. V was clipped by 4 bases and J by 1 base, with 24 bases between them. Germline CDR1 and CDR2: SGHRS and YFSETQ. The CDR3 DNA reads TGCGCCAGCAGCCCGACCCCTATTCGGTGGGGGAAATCCTACGAGCAGTACGTC. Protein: CASSPTPIRWGKSYEQYV.

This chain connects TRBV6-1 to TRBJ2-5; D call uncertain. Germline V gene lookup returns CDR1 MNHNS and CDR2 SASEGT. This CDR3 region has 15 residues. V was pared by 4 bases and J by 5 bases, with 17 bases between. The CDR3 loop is CASSVGGGVRETQYF. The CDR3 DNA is TGTGCCAGCAGTGTCGGCGGTGGGGTTCGGGAGACCCAGTACTTC.

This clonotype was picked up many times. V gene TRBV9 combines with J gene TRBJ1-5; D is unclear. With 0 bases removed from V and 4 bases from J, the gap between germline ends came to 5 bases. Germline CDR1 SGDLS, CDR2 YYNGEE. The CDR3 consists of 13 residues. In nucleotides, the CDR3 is TGTGCCAGCAGCGTAGGCCAGAATCAGCCCCAGCATTTT. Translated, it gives CASSVGQNQPQHF.